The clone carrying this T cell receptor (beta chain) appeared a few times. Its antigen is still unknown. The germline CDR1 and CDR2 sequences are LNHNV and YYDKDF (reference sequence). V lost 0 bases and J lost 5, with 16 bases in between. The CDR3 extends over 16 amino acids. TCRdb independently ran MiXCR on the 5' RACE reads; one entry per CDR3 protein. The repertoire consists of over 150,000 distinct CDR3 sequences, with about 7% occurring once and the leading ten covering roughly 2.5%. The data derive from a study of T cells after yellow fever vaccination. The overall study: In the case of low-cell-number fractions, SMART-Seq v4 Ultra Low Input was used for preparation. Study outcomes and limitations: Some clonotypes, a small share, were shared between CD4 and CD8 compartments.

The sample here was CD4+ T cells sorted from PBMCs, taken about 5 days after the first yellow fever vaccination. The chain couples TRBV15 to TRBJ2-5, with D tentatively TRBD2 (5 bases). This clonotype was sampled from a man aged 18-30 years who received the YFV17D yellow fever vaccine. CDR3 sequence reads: CATSRDIGPPGETQYF. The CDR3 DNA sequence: TGTGCCACCAGCAGAGATATCGGGCCCCCGGGGGAGACCCAGTACTTC.